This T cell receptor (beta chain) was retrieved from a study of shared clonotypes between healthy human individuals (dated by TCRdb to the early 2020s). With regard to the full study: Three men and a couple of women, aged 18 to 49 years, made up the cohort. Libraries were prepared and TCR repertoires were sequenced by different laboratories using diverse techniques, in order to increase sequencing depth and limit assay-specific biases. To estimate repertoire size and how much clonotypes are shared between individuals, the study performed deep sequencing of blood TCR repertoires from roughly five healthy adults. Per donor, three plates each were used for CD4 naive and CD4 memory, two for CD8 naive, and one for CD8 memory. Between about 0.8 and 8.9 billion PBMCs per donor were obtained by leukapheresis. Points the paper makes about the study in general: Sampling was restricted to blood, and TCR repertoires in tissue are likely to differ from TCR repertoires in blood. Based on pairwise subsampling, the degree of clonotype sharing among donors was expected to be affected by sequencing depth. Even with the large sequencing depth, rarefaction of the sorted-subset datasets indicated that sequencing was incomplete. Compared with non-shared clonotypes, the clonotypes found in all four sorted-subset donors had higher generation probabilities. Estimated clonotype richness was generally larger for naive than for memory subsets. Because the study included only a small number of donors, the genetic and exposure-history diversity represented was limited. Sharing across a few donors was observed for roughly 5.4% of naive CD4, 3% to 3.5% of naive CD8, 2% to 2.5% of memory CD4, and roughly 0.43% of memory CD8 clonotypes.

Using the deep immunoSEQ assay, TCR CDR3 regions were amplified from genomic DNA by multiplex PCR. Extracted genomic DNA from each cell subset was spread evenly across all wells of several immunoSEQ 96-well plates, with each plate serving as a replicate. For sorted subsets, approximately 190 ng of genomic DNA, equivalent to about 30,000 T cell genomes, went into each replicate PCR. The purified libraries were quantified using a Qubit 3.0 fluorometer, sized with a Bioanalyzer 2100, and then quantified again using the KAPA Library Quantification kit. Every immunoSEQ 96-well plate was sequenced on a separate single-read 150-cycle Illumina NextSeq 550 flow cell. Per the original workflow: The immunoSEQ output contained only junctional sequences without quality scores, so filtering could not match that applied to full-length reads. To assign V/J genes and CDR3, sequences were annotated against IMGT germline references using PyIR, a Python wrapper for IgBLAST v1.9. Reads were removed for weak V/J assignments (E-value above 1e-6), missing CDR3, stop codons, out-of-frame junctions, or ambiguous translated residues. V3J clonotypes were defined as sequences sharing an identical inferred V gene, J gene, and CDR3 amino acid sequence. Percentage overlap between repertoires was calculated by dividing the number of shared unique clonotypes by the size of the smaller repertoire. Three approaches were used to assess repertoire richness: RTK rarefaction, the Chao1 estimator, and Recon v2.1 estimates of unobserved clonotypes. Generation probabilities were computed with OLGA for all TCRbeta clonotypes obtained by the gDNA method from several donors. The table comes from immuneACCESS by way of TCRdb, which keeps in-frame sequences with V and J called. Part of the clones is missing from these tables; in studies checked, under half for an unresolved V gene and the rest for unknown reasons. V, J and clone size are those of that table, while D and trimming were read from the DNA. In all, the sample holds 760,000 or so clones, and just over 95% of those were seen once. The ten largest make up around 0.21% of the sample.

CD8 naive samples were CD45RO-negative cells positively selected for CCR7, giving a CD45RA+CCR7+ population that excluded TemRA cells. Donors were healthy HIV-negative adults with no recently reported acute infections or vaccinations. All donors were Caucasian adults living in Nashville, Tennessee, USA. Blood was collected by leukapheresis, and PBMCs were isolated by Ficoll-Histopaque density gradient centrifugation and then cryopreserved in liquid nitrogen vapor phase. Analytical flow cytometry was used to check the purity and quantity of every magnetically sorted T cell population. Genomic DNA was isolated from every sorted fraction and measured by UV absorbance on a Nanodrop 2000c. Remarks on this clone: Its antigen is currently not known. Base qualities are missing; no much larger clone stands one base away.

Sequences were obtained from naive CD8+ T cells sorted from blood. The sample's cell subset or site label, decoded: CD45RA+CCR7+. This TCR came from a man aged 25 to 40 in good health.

The nucleotides read TGTGCCATCAGTGAGCCCGCGAAACAGGGAGGCGAGACCCAGTACTTC. It translates as CAISEPAKQGGETQYF. The rearrangement combines TRBV10-3 with TRBJ2-5; the D call is possibly TRBD1 or TRBD2, each sharing 6 bases. The CDR3 starts with the cysteine, ends with the phenylalanine, and has 16 residues. The kept DNA is CDR3 alone, 48 bases in frame from the first base. From the germline V gene, CDR1 is ENHRY and CDR2 is SYGVKD. The germline ends are 18 bases apart after V is trimmed by 2 bases and J by 5 bases.